These T cell receptor beta chains were read from a single sample in a study of blood T cell repertoires in COVID-19. The method was immunoSEQ multiplex PCR; TCRdb's version includes in-frame clones alone and lacks a portion of them. Here the sample spans 99,000 or so clones, about 85% being singletons. Sequenced input: peripheral blood. Receptor source: a man in his forties or fifties with acute or convalescent COVID-19. The CDR3 runs from the conserved cysteine through the conserved F or W. Fields, in order: clone size, D gene, J gene, V gene, CDR3 DNA, CDR3 protein. The D gene is left open where the match is weak. Clone size is shown for a subset of rows, as once, few, many or a class of expanded clone.

- - TRBJ2-4 TRBV27 TGTGCCAGCAGGGGGCGATGGGGCTCCAAAAACATTCAGTACTTC CASRGRWGSKNIQYF
- TRBD1 TRBJ1-6 TRBV3-1/TRBV3-2 TGTGCCAGCAGCCAAGGACAGGGCTCACCCCTCCACTTT CASSQGQGSPLHF
- TRBD1 TRBJ1-2 TRBV7-8 TGTGCCAGCAGCGAGGACAGGGGCGGCTACACCTTC CASSEDRGGYTF
- - TRBJ2-7 TRBV3-1/TRBV3-2 TGTGCCAGCAGCCCTGAGTCCTCCTACGAGCAGTACTTC CASSPESSYEQYF
- - TRBJ1-6 TRBV4-1 TGCGCCAGCAGCCAAGTACAGTATAATTCACCCCTCCACTTT CASSQVQYNSPLHF
- - TRBJ1-6 TRBV11-2 TGTGCCAGCAGCTTAGATCAGGGCAGTCCCCTCCACTTT CASSLDQGSPLHF
- TRBD2 TRBJ2-7 TRBV5-1 TGCGCCAGCAGGCGGATAGCGGGAGGATTGGGGGAGCAGTACTTC CASRRIAGGLGEQYF
- - TRBJ1-1 TRBV12-3/TRBV12-4 TGTGCCAGCAGTTTTGAGAGGGAGGGTGAAGCTTTCTTT CASSFEREGEAFF
- - TRBJ1-3 TRBV3-1/TRBV3-2 TGTGCCAGCAGCCAACTACAGGCCTCTGGAAACACCATATATTTT CASSQLQASGNTIYF
- TRBD1 TRBJ1-2 TRBV18 TGTGCCAGCTCAAGTATGGGACAGAGACACATCTATGGCTACACCTTC CASSSMGQRHIYGYTF
- - TRBJ2-5 TRBV2 TGTGCCAGCACCTTAGTTCAGGGGCGAGAGACCCAGTACTTC CASTLVQGRETQYF
once - TRBJ2-3 TRBV20-1 TGCAGTGCTAGCCCGGGACTTACGCAGTATTTT CSASPGLTQYF
once - TRBJ2-7 TRBV6-2/TRBV6-3 TGTGCCAGCAGTTACACAGGATGGTACTCCTACGAGCAGTACTTC CASSYTGWYSYEQYF
- - TRBJ2-2 TRBV9 TGTGCCAGCAGCGTAGCAGGAAGCTATCCACTCACCGGGGAGCTGTTTTTT CASSVAGSYPLTGELFF
- TRBD1 TRBJ2-5 TRBV7-3 TGTGCCAGCAGCTCTTTGGGACAGGTAGAGGAGACCCAGTACTTC CASSSLGQVEETQYF
- - TRBJ2-7 TRBV28 TGTGCCAGCAGTTCGAGCGGCCCGACCTACGAGCAGTACTTC CASSSSGPTYEQYF
- TRBD2 TRBJ2-7 TRBV2 TGTGCCAGCAGTGGACTAGCGGGAGCCACCTACGAGCAGTACTTC CASSGLAGATYEQYF
- TRBD1 TRBJ1-2 TRBV6-5 TGTGCCAGCAGTTACGGGCAGGGGGATGGCTACACCTTC CASSYGQGDGYTF
- TRBD1 TRBJ1-1 TRBV12-5 TGTGCTAGTGGTTCCCGACAGGGGGGCCTCACTGAAGCTTTCTTT CASGSRQGGLTEAFF
- - TRBJ1-2 TRBV10-2 TGCGCCAGCAGTGGGTTGAGAACGGGCTCAGGGGACTACACCTTC CASSGLRTGSGDYTF
once - TRBJ1-1 TRBV6-5 TGTGCCAGCAAGGTACGCGGGGCGCGGACTGAAGCTTTCTTT CASKVRGARTEAFF
few TRBD2 TRBJ2-3 TRBV27 TGTGCCAGCAGGCGACTAGCGGGAGTAGCAGATACGCAGTATTTT CASRRLAGVADTQYF
- - TRBJ2-7 TRBV6-5 TGTGCCAGCAGCCGGGACTCCAGGGTGGGGGAGCAGTACTTC CASSRDSRVGEQYF
- TRBD2 TRBJ2-5 TRBV5-5 TGTGCCAGCAGCTTGGGTTCTAGCGGGGGGGTGGAGACCCAGTACTTC CASSLGSSGGVETQYF
- - TRBJ1-4 TRBV7-9 TGTGCCAGCAGCTTAGGGACAGCACTGACAGGAAAACTGTTTTTT CASSLGTALTGKLFF
few TRBD1 TRBJ2-2 TRBV7-9 TGTGCCAGCAGCCCGCAGGGGGCGCTTTCGAACACCGGGGAGCTGTTTTTT CASSPQGALSNTGELFF
- - TRBJ2-1 TRBV3-1/TRBV3-2 TGTGCCAGCAGCCCGGGATTAGGAAGTAATGAGCAGTTCTTC CASSPGLGSNEQFF
- - TRBJ1-1 TRBV2 TGTGCCAGCAGTGAAGAACCCCGGGTCACTGAAGCTTTCTTT CASSEEPRVTEAFF
- - TRBJ1-2 TRBV12-3/TRBV12-4 TGTGCCAGCAGTCCCCTCTCTCAGGGCTACACCTTC CASSPLSQGYTF
- - TRBJ2-5 TRBV11-3 TGTGCCAGCAGCTGGACACAGGGAGCAGAGACCCAGTACTTC CASSWTQGAETQYF
few TRBD1 TRBJ2-7 TRBV18 TGTGCCAGCTCCCGCCCGGGACAGGGGGCCTACGAGCAGTACTTC CASSRPGQGAYEQYF
- - TRBJ1-2 TRBV7-9 TGTGCCAGCAGCCAAGACAGTTATGGCTACACCTTC CASSQDSYGYTF
- - TRBJ2-7 TRBV5-1 TGCGCCAGCAGTCCCAGCTCCTACGAGCAGTACTTC CASSPSSYEQYF
few - TRBJ2-5 TRBV9 TGTGCCAGCAGCCTCCAGGGTCAGCAAGAGACCCAGTACTTC CASSLQGQQETQYF
- TRBD1 TRBJ1-2 TRBV9 TGTGCCAGCAGCTCCGGGACAGGGATATTTGGCTACACCTTC CASSSGTGIFGYTF
- TRBD2 TRBJ2-7 TRBV30 TGTGCCTGGAGTGTCACGGGGGGGGTAGCCTACGAGCAGTACTTC CAWSVTGGVAYEQYF
- - TRBJ2-7 TRBV5-1 TGCGCCAGCAGCCCCATGTGGGACGGGGGTGGCTACGAGCAGTACTTC CASSPMWDGGGYEQYF
- TRBD1 TRBJ2-2 TRBV5-6 TGTGCCAGCAGCTTCCGACAGGGTGCGGGCACCGGGGAGCTGTTTTTT CASSFRQGAGTGELFF
once TRBD1 TRBJ1-5 TRBV28 TGTGCCAGCAGTCCCGCGACAGGGTTGGATCAGCCCCAGCATTTT CASSPATGLDQPQHF
- - TRBJ1-2 TRBV11-3 TGTGCCAGCAGCCGTACTGGTAACTATGGCTACACCTTC CASSRTGNYGYTF
few - TRBJ1-1 TRBV15 TGTGCCACCAGCAGAGCTTACACTGAAGCTTTCTTT CATSRAYTEAFF
- TRBD2 TRBJ2-1 TRBV3-1/TRBV3-2 TGTGCCAGCAGCCATTCGGCGGGGGGGGTCAATGAGCAGTTCTTC CASSHSAGGVNEQFF
- - TRBJ2-3 TRBV18 TGTGCCAGCTCCCTCGATACAGTTCAAGATACGCAGTATTTT CASSLDTVQDTQYF
- TRBD1 TRBJ2-5 TRBV6-5 TGTGCCAGCAGTTACTCTAACAGGGAGACAGGGGAGACCCAGTACTTC CASSYSNRETGETQYF
- - TRBJ2-1 TRBV5-1 TGCGCCAGCAACCTAGAGCCAGGGGTCTACAATGAGCAGTTCTTC CASNLEPGVYNEQFF
- TRBD1 TRBJ2-7 TRBV9 TGTGCCAGCAGCGTAGCTGGGACAGGAGTCTACGAGCAGTACTTC CASSVAGTGVYEQYF
- - TRBJ2-1 TRBV7-3 TGTGCCAGCAGCAATGACAGGAGAGCCTACAATGAGCAGTTCTTC CASSNDRRAYNEQFF
- TRBD1 TRBJ2-7 TRBV18 TGTGCCAGCTCACGAGACCGGGACAGCCACGAGCAGTACTTC CASSRDRDSHEQYF
- - TRBJ2-7 TRBV7-9 TGTGCCAGCAGCCTAGGGTCAGGCTTCTACGAGCAGTACTTC CASSLGSGFYEQYF
once TRBD1 TRBJ2-7 TRBV11-2 TGTGCCAGCAGCCCCAAACAGGGGCGCTCCTACGAGCAGTACTTC CASSPKQGRSYEQYF
- - TRBJ1-5 TRBV27 TGTGCCAGCAGCCCTGACGGAGCTTATCAGCCCCAGCATTTT CASSPDGAYQPQHF
once - TRBJ1-4 TRBV6-6 TGTGCCAGCATCCTCGGGCGGACAGCCTATGAAAAACTGTTTTTT CASILGRTAYEKLFF
- TRBD1 TRBJ2-5 TRBV4-2 TGTGCCAGCAGCCAGGCAGGGGGCGGTGAGACCCAGTACTTC CASSQAGGGETQYF
once TRBD1 TRBJ1-2 TRBV5-6 TGTGCCAGCAGCCGGGGCAGGGGGGCTAACTATGGCTACACCTTC CASSRGRGANYGYTF
once TRBD1 TRBJ1-1 TRBV7-9 TGTGCCAGCAGCCTGACAGGGGAATTCGCTGAAGCTTTCTTT CASSLTGEFAEAFF
- - TRBJ2-3 TRBV9 TGTGCCAGCAGCCCCGCAGCCGGGGTACACACAGATACGCAGTATTTT CASSPAAGVHTDTQYF
once - TRBJ2-6 TRBV18 TGTGCCAGCTCACCCGGAGGGTCTGGGGCCAACGTCCTGACTTTC CASSPGGSGANVLTF